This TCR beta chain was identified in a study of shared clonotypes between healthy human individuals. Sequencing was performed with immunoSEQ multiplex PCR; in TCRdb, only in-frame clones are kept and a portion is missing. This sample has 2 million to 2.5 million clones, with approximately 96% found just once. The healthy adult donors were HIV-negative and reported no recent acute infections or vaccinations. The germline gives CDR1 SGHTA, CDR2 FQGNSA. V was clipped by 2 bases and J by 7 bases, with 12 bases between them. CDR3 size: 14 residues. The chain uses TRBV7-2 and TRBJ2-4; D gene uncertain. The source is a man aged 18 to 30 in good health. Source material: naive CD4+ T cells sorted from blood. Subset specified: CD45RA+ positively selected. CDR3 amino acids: CASSLSYGPNIQYF. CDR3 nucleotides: TGTGCCAGCAGCTTATCTTACGGACCGAACATTCAGTACTTC.